Each of the 21 T cell receptor delta chains below was sequenced from the same sample in a study of γδ T cells in repeated Plasmodium falciparum infection. Bulk repertoires came from Vgamma9/Vdelta2+ or Vdelta2-negative gammadelta T cells flow-sorted from PBMC. TCRdb redid the clone calls on the multiplex PCR reads with CATT. The sample lists 75,000 to 95,000 delta-chain clones; roughly 0.9% were seen once. Sequencing was carried out using gamma-delta T cells from blood. The receptors here all came from a pool of human donors (malaria-infected and uninfected, not separated).

In the case of this clone: TCRdb pairs this DNA with a much larger clone's protein that differs at residue 3, likely a read error; the protein shown was translated from the DNA. The V gene is TRDV2, the J gene TRDJ1; 7 bases fit TRDD3. The germline V gene encodes CDR1 GEAIGNYY and CDR2 EKD. The CDR3 has 18 residues. CDR3 amino acids: CAYDTKAWGGPTTDKLIF. The CDR3, as DNA: TGTGCCTATGACACTAAGGCCTGGGGGGGGCCCACAACCGATAAACTCATCTTT.

This clone was detected only a few times. This sequence is one base from a far larger clone and is likely a read error. The same CDR3 also results from other DNA sequences found in this sample. TRDV1 is the V gene, and the J gene was not called; the table gives TRDD3 as D, unverified against the DNA. Germline CDR1 TSWWSYY, CDR2 QGS. This CDR3 region has 19 residues. This CDR3 is CALGDGKLTPGVNLDKLIF. CDR3 DNA sequence: TGTGCTCTTGGGGACGGAAAATTAACTCCTGGCGTTAACCTCGATAAGCTCATCTTT.

In regard to this clone: It differs at one base from a far larger clone, so likely a read error. Additional DNA sequences in this sample encode the identical CDR3. V is TRDV2 and J is TRDJ3; 12 bases line up with TRDD3. TCRdb lists no J gene, so it was determined here by aligning the DNA to germline. Germline V gene sequence: CDR1 GEAIGNYY, CDR2 EKD. The CDR3 is 20 amino acids. Here the CDR3 DNA reads TGTGCCTGTGACTCGCCACTGGGGGATACCAGCTCCTGGGACACCCGGCAGATGTTTTTC. Translation: CACDSPLGDTSSWDTRQMFF.

Of note for this clone: TCRdb's protein, taken from a much larger clone, differs from this DNA's translation at residue 10, likely owing to a read error; the protein displayed comes from the DNA. This chain links TRDV1 with TRDJ1; 10 bases are shared with TRDD3. Here the J gene was assigned by germline matching of the DNA, as TCRdb has none. The CDR3 is made up of 22 amino acids. Germline V CDR1 and CDR2: TSWWSYY, QGS. With 6 bases clipped from V and 1 base from J, the junction kept 26 bases outside the gene matches. This CDR3 reads CALGCRSYFRHWGIPATDKLIF. The CDR3 region has the DNA TGTGCTCTTGGATGCCGTTCCTACTTTAGACACTGGGGGATTCCGGCCACCGATAAACTCATCTTT.

This clone was detected a few times. The amino acid sequence in TCRdb belongs to a much larger clone and departs from this DNA's translation at residue 5, likely a sequencing read error; the sequence shown is translated from the DNA. CDR3 nucleotide sequence: TGTGCTCTTGGGTACACTCTCTTTGGGGCTACAGGGCCCGATTACTGGGGGAGAGGGTACACCGATAAACTCATCTTT. It codes for CALGYTLFGATGPDYWGRGYTDKLIF. The chain joins TRDV1 to TRDJ1; 9 bases line up with TRDD3. Losses at the gene ends were 5 bases for V and 0 bases for J; bases not matched to a gene: 37. CDR3 length: 26 amino acids. CDR1 TSWWSYY and CDR2 QGS come from the germline V gene.

In the case of this clone: This likely reflects a read error, since a far larger clone is one base away. No DNA is shown, since the ends of the CDR3 on it are uncertain; the CDR3 is the one TCRdb lists. With the J gene uncalled, the V gene is TRDV1. The CDR3 extends over 16 residues, inclusive of both ends. The germline V gene encodes CDR1 TSWWSYY and CDR2 QGS. CDR3 sequence: CALLIFPTPYVCRLIF.

Concerning this clone: TCRdb shows a much larger clone's protein in place of this DNA's translation, and the two differ at residue 6, likely through a read error; the protein shown is translated from the DNA. The V gene is TRDV1, the J gene TRDJ1; D possibly uses TRDD2 or TRDD3 (7 bases each). The J gene, missing from TCRdb, was assigned here through DNA to germline matching. The CDR3 length is 20 residues. Trimming removed 3 bases from V and 0 bases from J, with 26 bases in between. Germline V gives CDR1 TSWWSYY, CDR2 QGS. CDR3 residues: CALGDSFLVGWGTHTDKLIF. CDR3 DNA sequence: TGTGCTCTTGGGGACAGCTTCCTAGTTGGGTGGGGGACCCACACCGATAAACTCATCTTT.

With respect to this clone: A far bigger clonotype differs at one base, so this is likely a read error. Other nucleotide sequences from this sample produce the same CDR3. The J gene has no call, while the V gene is TRDV2; the table names TRDD3, a call not compared with the DNA. This CDR3 region has 19 residues. Germline V lookup: CDR1 GEAIGNYY, CDR2 EKD. The CDR3 DNA reads as TGTGCCTGTGACACGCTTTTTGGGGGATACTCAAGGTACACCGATAAGCTCATCTTT. Residues: CACDTLFGGYSRYTDKLIF.

This clone turned up a few times. The protein in TCRdb stems from a much larger clone and differs at residue 18 from this DNA's translation, likely a read error; here the protein is translated from the DNA. The V gene is TRDV2; the J gene was not called; TRDD3, the table's D call, was not compared with the DNA. This CDR3 contains 19 residues. The germline V gene has CDR1 GEAIGNYY and CDR2 EKD. The CDR3 sequence: CACDTVGGYSVGITDKLTF. The CDR3 nucleotides read TGTGCCTGTGACACCGTTGGGGGATATAGTGTGGGCATAACCGATAAACTCACCTTT.

Details on this clone: TCRdb's protein, taken from a much larger clone, differs from this DNA's translation at residue 15, likely owing to a read error; the protein displayed comes from the DNA. The CDR3 bases are TGTGCCTGTGACACCGTAATGATGGGGGATACAAACACCGATAGACTCATCTTT. The encoded protein is CACDTVMMGDTNTDRLIF. V gene TRDV2 combines with J gene TRDJ1, with 10 bases identical to TRDD3. The J gene comes from matching the DNA to germline here; TCRdb lacks it. The germline gives CDR1 GEAIGNYY, CDR2 EKD. The CDR3 covers 18 residues.

This clone was seen a few times. This DNA translates differently at residues 13 and 14 from the TCRdb protein, which is that of a much larger clone; a read error is likely, and the protein shown is the DNA's own translation. The rearrangement uses TRDV2 and TRDJ1, with 10 bases that match TRDD3. This CDR3 has 18 amino acids. In germline, CDR1 is GEAIGNYY, CDR2 EKD. DNA for the CDR3: TGTGCCTGTGACAAGGGGGATACGGCCACATCGCAGGCCGAGAAACTCATCTTT. This codes for CACDKGDTATSQAEKLIF.

This clone came up many times. V and J are TRDV1 and TRDJ1; D not certain. No J gene is reported in TCRdb; it was inferred here by comparing the DNA with germline. Germline V lookup: CDR1 TSWWSYY, CDR2 QGS. The CDR3 consists of 29 residues. Trimming pared 0 bases from V and 3 bases from J, leaving 53 bases between. For the CDR3, the DNA is TGTGCTCTTGGGGAACTAGGCCCCCTTGAGAGTGGAACCGAAACGCCCAGTGCCCCCGCCGTCCGATATTCCGATAAACTCATCTTT. This sequence encodes CALGELGPLESGTETPSAPAVRYSDKLIF.

This clone was seen only a few times. A far larger clone is only one base removed, so a read error is likely. The sample contains more than one DNA sequence encoding this CDR3. V usage is TRDV1 and J usage is TRDJ1, with 8 bases aligning to TRDD3. Since TCRdb gives no J gene, matching the DNA to germline was used here to assign it. Trimming cost V 3 bases and J 0 bases; bases outside gene matches: 33. The germline gives CDR1 TSWWSYY, CDR2 QGS. The CDR3 length is 25 residues. CDR3: CALGDLRPSRTYWGSPRVNTDKLIF. Written as DNA, the CDR3 is TGTGCTCTTGGGGACCTACGGCCTTCCCGAACCTACTGGGGGTCTCCTCGCGTGAACACCGATAAACTCATCTTT.

Points on this clone: The TCRdb protein comes from a much larger clone and disagrees with this DNA's translation at residue 14, likely due to a read error; the protein given here is derived from the DNA. CDR3 coding DNA: TGTGCTCTTGGGGAACTAGGTATAAATTTCCGGAACTCCCGGGGGAGTACGTACACCGATAAACTCATCTTT. Translation: CALGELGINFRNSRGSTYTDKLIF. V is TRDV1 and J is TRDJ1, with D tentatively TRDD3 (6 bases). In the absence of a J gene in TCRdb, the DNA was matched to germline to assign it here. Looked up from germline, CDR1 is TSWWSYY and CDR2 is QGS. V shed 0 bases and J shed 0 bases, with 35 bases lying between them. The CDR3 contains 24 residues.

This clone was seen only a few times. This DNA translates differently at residue 18 from the TCRdb protein, which is that of a much larger clone; a read error is likely, and the protein shown is the DNA's own translation. DNA for the CDR3: TGTGCTCTTGGGATTCGGCCTTCCCGCTACTGGGGGGTTCCGTACACCGATGAACTCATCTTT. It translates to CALGIRPSRYWGVPYTDELIF. This chain links TRDV1 with TRDJ1; 8 nucleotides agree with TRDD3. The J gene, missing from TCRdb, was assigned here through DNA to germline matching. Germline V gives CDR1 TSWWSYY, CDR2 QGS. The CDR3 length is 21 residues.

This clone was found a few times. The protein recorded in TCRdb matches a much larger clone and deviates from this DNA's translation at residue 13, suggesting a read error; the protein here is obtained by translating the DNA. The J gene is uncalled and the V gene is TRDV2; the DNA was not used to check the table's D call, TRDD3. The CDR3 length is 15 residues. CDR1 is GEAIGNYY and CDR2 is EKD in the germline V gene. CDR3 in DNA: TGTGCCTGTGACACTTTGGGGGATTTGACAGCACAACCCTTCTTT. Translating it yields CACDTLGDLTAQPFF.

This clone occurred a few times. This DNA's translation differs at residue 12 from TCRdb's protein, which comes from a much larger clone; a read error is likely, and the protein shown is translated from the DNA. The chain couples TRDV1 to TRDJ1; TRDD3 matches at 11 bases. TCRdb offers no J gene call, so here the DNA was matched to germline to obtain one. V lost 0 bases and J lost 1; bases outside the gene matches: 7. This CDR3 region has 18 residues. CDR1 and CDR2 (germline): TSWWSYY, QGS. The CDR3 sequence is CALGELYWGIRCTDKLIF. The DNA for the CDR3 is TGTGCTCTTGGGGAACTTTACTGGGGGATAAGGTGCACCGATAAACTCATCTTT.

This clone was picked up a small number of times. The protein recorded in TCRdb matches a much larger clone and deviates from this DNA's translation at residue 16, suggesting a read error; the protein here is obtained by translating the DNA. The V and J genes are TRDV1 and TRDJ1, with 12 bases matching TRDD3. The J gene is absent in TCRdb and was assigned here via DNA matching to germline. V shed 0 bases and J 0 bases; nucleotides not matched to a gene: 20. The CDR3 totals 23 residues. Germline loops: CDR1 TSWWSYY, CDR2 QGS. The CDR3 loop reads CALGELWPDWGIQVRAYTDKLIF. The CDR3 DNA follows: TGTGCTCTTGGGGAACTTTGGCCCGACTGGGGGATACAGGTCCGCGCTTACACCGATAAACTCATCTTT.

About this clone itself: A read error likely explains why the TCRdb protein, taken from a much larger clone, differs from this DNA's translation at residue 8; the protein shown is translated from the DNA. The V gene is TRDV1, the J gene TRDJ1, with a tentative D call TRDD3 (5 bases). Trimming removed 2 bases from V and 2 bases from J, with 21 bases in between. The CDR3 extends over 18 amino acids. Germline loops: CDR1 TSWWSYY, CDR2 QGS. The CDR3 DNA reads TGTGCTCTTGGGGAATTCGCCTGTGGGATGAAGACGACCGATAAACTCATCTTT. Protein sequence: CALGEFACGMKTTDKLIF.

Regarding this clone: A read error likely explains why the TCRdb protein, taken from a much larger clone, differs from this DNA's translation at residue 14; the protein shown is translated from the DNA. The J gene is TRDJ1, the V gene TRDV1; 12 positions match TRDD3. Germline matching of the DNA provided the J gene here, since TCRdb leaves it blank. Germline CDR1 reads TSWWSYY; CDR2 reads QGS. The ends lost 0 bases at V and 1 base at J; junction bases unmatched: 36. The CDR3 loop spans 28 amino acids. The CDR3 loop is CALGELVSNGLASSTGGYPLWTTDKLIF. The CDR3 region has the DNA TGTGCTCTTGGGGAACTAGTCTCAAATGGCCTCGCCTCGAGCACTGGGGGATACCCCCTTTGGACCACCGATAAACTCATCTTT.

This clone turned up a few times. Only one base separates this from a far larger clonotype, so it likely reflects a read error. The same CDR3 arises from other DNA sequences in this sample as well. V usage is TRDV1 and J usage is TRDJ1, with D unclear. The germline gives CDR1 TSWWSYY, CDR2 QGS. The CDR3 runs 14 residues. The CDR3 region has the DNA TGTGCTCTTGGGGAACAAGTAGGAAGGTATAAGCTCATCTTT. Protein: CALGEQVGRYKLIF.